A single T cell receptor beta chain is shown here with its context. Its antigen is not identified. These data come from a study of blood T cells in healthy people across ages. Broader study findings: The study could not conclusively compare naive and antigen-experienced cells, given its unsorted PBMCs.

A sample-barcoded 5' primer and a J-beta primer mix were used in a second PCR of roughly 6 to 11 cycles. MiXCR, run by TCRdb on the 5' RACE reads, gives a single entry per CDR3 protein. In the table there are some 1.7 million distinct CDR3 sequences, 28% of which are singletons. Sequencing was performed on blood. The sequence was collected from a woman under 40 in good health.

DNA of the CDR3: TGTGCCAGCAGTACGGACGGATACAATGAGCAGTTCTTC. Protein: CASSTDGYNEQFF. The chain couples TRBV12-3 or TRBV12-4 to TRBJ2-1, with D unclear. V was cut by 5 bases and J by 4 bases, with 9 bases left in between. The CDR3 runs to 13 residues.